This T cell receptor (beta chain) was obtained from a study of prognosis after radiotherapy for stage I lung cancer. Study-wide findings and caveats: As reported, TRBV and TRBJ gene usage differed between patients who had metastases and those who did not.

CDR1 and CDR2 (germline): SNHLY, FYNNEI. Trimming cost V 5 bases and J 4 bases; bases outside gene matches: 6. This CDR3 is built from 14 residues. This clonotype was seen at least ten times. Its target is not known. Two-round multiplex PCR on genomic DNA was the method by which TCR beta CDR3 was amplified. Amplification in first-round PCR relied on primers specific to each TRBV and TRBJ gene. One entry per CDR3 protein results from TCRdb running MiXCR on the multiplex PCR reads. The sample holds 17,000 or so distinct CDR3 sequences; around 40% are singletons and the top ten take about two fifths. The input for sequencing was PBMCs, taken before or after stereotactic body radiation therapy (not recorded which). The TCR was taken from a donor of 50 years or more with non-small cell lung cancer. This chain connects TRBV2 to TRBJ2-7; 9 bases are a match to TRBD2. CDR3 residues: CASSLTSGLYEQYF. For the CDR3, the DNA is TGTGCCAGCAGTCTGACTAGCGGACTTTACGAGCAGTACTTC. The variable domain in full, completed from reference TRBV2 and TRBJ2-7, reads EPEVTQTPSHQVTQMGQEVILRCVPISNHLYFYWYRQILGQKVEFLVSFYNNEISEKSEIFDDQFSVERPDGSNFTLKIRSTKLEDSAMYFCASSLTSGLYEQYFGPGTRLTVT.